This TCR beta chain was observed in a study of cytomegalovirus exposure and HLA in healthy donors. About the research overall: Earlier work reported 117 million unique TCR beta sequences from 150 million to 200 million T cells. Study-level results: Some highly shared sequence variants likely arose as a pipeline artifact.

About this clone itself: The antigen is undetermined.

Each donor was nominally healthy when sampled (though unrecorded immune exposures were likely). Primers for the PCR totalled 60 Vbeta and 13 Jbeta. The protocol was immunoSEQ multiplex PCR, while the TCRdb copy is restricted to in-frame clones and leaves out a portion. The table includes 160,000 or so clones, about three quarters detected once. What was sequenced was PBMCs. The clonotype comes from a woman aged 25-40 years in good health and CMV-seronegative.

Here the CDR3 DNA reads TGTGCCAGCAGCACCAGGGGTCTCTACAATGAGCAGTTCTTC. It specifies CASSTRGLYNEQFF. The chain recombines TRBV5-6 with TRBJ2-1; D perhaps matches TRBD1 (6 bases). Germline V gene sequence: CDR1 SGHDT, CDR2 YYEEEE. V was shortened by 4 bases and J by 3 bases, with 11 bases between the two germline ends. CDR3 length: 14 residues.